The entry below describes one T cell receptor (beta chain). Profiled with immunoSEQ multiplex PCR; TCRdb holds only in-frame clones, not every one. The sample has roughly 230,000 clones, approximately 84% seen once. These data originate in a study of blood T cell repertoires in COVID-19. Deletions cut 1 base from V and 3 bases from J, with 10 bases between. The CDR3 extends over 14 amino acids. Germline values: CDR1 SGHRS, CDR2 YFSETQ. This rearrangement joins TRBV5-1 to TRBJ1-1; the D gene is possibly TRBD1 (5 bases). The specimen sequenced was PBMCs or T cells enriched from blood (not recorded which). The TCR originated in a man over 45 who had recovered from COVID-19. CDR3 sequence (DNA): TGCGCCAGCAGCTTGCAGGGTGGGGACACTGAAGCTTTCTTT. Translated, it gives CASSLQGGDTEAFF.